This paragraph covers one T cell receptor (beta chain) sequence. Gene names are mouse gene names. The read terminates 1 residue before the CDR3 end, so the remaining end is supplied by the germline J gene. This sample was included in a study of tissue T cells after allogeneic stem cell transplantation. The germline gives CDR1 KGHPV, CDR2 FQNQEV (reference sequence). Trimming cost V 6 bases and J 4 bases; bases outside gene matches: 10. The CDR3 length is 15 residues. TCRdb keeps only in-frame clones here, not all; method: immunoSEQ multiplex PCR. The repertoire holds approximately 7,000 clones, with about 50% as singletons. Regarding time point: mouse harvest day 7 after allogeneic transplant. The graft held 10^6 splenic CD5+ T cells and 10^7 T-cell-depleted bone marrow cells.

The chain joins TRBV26 to TRBJ1-1; 8 nucleotides align to TRBD1. The clonotype originates from a female BALB/c mouse given C57BL/6 T cells with graft-versus-host disease after an allogeneic hematopoietic cell transplant. Sequences were obtained from gut tissue. CDR3 loop: CASRPSTGTGTEVFF. The covered CDR3 bases are TGTGCCAGCAGGCCCTCTACAGGGACAGGCACAGAAGTCTTC.